Detailed here is one TCR beta chain. The antigen remains undetermined. Germline is not matched at one junction end, which may reflect a read error. The data were obtained in a study of Graves' ophthalmopathy and Graves' hyperthyroidism. Overall study results and limits: Ophthalmopathy progression was predicted with around 71% sensitivity and roughly 72% specificity.

Germline V gives CDR1 SQVTM, CDR2 ANQGSEA. The CDR3 consists of 13 residues. Using RNA transcripts, the TCR beta CDR3 regions were amplified. An initial RT-PCR round employing HTBI primers preceded a second-round multiplex PCR. Each CDR3 protein gets one entry after TCRdb re-called the multiplex PCR reads with MiXCR. The sample has over a million distinct CDR3 sequences, 35% to 40% seen once; the top ten hold roughly 10%. Lactation, pregnancy, uncontrolled infections and other autoimmune diseases were all grounds for excluding patients. Material for sequencing was peripheral blood or thyroid tissue (not recorded which). The rearrangement uses TRBV29-1 and TRBJ1-2; TRBD1 is a possible D gene (6 bases). The origin of this receptor is an adult man with Graves' hyperthyroidism. CDR3 loop: CSVEGGYGGGYTF. The DNA of the CDR3 is TGCAGCGTAGAAGGGGGATATGGTGGTGGCTACACCTTC.